This TCR beta chain was found in a study of monozygotic twins with cystic fibrosis. The study, taken as a whole, reports: J usage was most co-twin-similar in 8 of 16 pairs, V in 13. Monozygotic CF twin pairs shared significantly more nucleotide-identical clonotypes than unrelated CF individuals did.

Data came from immunoSEQ multiplex PCR; TCRdb stores just in-frame clones and leaves some out. The profile shows about 30,000 clones, roughly nine tenths of them singletons. This clone appeared once. The antigen remains undetermined. Per the germline V gene, CDR1 is SGHVS and CDR2 is FQNEAQ. V gave up 1 base and J gave up 5 bases, with 11 bases separating them. This CDR3 is built from 14 residues. Sequenced input: blood. J is TRBJ1-2 and V is TRBV7-8, with no clear D. The TCR originated in a girl aged 2-9 years with cystic fibrosis. The CDR3: CASSLGVERYGYTF. The CDR3 DNA reads TGTGCCAGCAGCTTAGGTGTGGAGAGATATGGCTACACCTTC.